These 24 T cell receptor beta chains were all obtained from the same sample, sequenced in a study of CD8 T cells in ankylosing spondylitis. One entry per CDR3 protein, called by TCRdb with MiXCR from the 5' RACE reads. The data hold roughly 160,000 distinct CDR3 sequences, with more than 9% observed a single time. Material for sequencing was blood, either unsorted or a sorted T cell fraction (not recorded which). These receptors were taken from a male donor with ankylosing spondylitis or in good health (not recorded which).

This clonotype occurred many times. This chain joins TRBV7-6 and TRBJ2-1; D is unresolved. The CDR3 has 16 residues. Per the germline V gene, CDR1 is SGHVS and CDR2 is FNYEAQ. V lost 1 base to trimming and J lost 3 bases, with 13 bases between them. The DNA for the CDR3 is TGTGCCAGCAGCTTAGGACATCAACAGAGCTACAATGAGCAGTTCTTC. Translation gives CASSLGHQQSYNEQFF.

With regard to this clonotype: Possible read error: a much larger clone is one base away. The V call is TRBV2, the J call TRBJ1-6, with D unclear. The CDR3 has 17 amino acids. The germline V gene encodes CDR1 SNHLY and CDR2 FYNNEI. CDR3 bases: TGTGCCAGCAGCGCGACGTTAGGGTGGTCCTATAATTCACGCCTCCACTTT. It yields the protein CASSATLGWSYNSRLHF.

The chain combines TRBV18 with TRBJ2-5; D remains unclear. In germline, CDR1 is KGHSH, CDR2 LQKENI. This CDR3 spans 13 amino acids. The V end lost 1 base, the J end lost 4 bases, and 7 bases lay between the germline ends. CDR3 residues: CASSPQGGETQYF. The CDR3 nucleotides read TGTGCCAGCTCACCACAGGGTGGAGAGACCCAGTACTTC.

This clonotype was counted ten times or more. The rearrangement uses TRBV20-1 and TRBJ1-5; D gene unclear. The CDR3 is 13 residues long. Germline V CDR1 and CDR2: DFQATT, SNEGSKA (reference sequence). The CDR3 DNA follows: TGCTCCCCGGCGAGCTATAGCAATCAGCCCCAGCATTTT. Translation gives CSPASYSNQPQHF.

This clonotype was recorded at least ten times. This rearrangement joins TRBV10-3 to TRBJ1-1, with D unclear. The V gene's germline CDR1 is ENHRY and CDR2 SYGVKD. V was cut by 3 bases and J by 6 bases, with 20 bases left in between. The CDR3 spans 16 residues. In DNA, the CDR3 is TGTGCCATCAGTGAATTCGGGCCAGAGGAGGTACCTGAAGCTTTCTTT. This codes for CAISEFGPEEVPEAFF.

This clonotype showed up many times. The CDR3 bases are TGTGCCAGCAGTTTTGGGGGCTTTAACACTGAAGCTTTCTTT. It translates to CASSFGGFNTEAFF. The chain is built from TRBV12-3 or TRBV12-4 and TRBJ1-1, with D possibly being TRBD1 (6 bases). Trimming took off 3 bases at V and 2 bases at J, with 10 bases between the two ends. The CDR3 runs to 14 residues.

The table lists this clonotype with a few counts. The V gene is TRBV24-1, the J gene TRBJ2-7; possibly TRBD1 for D (6 bases). Per germline, CDR1 KGHDR and CDR2 SFDVKD. CDR3 length equals 19 residues. V was clipped by 1 base and J by 0 bases, with 21 bases between them. In nucleotides, the CDR3 is TGTGCCACCAGTGATTTACAGGGTGGGTGCGGAGAGAGCTCCTACGAGCAGTACTTC. Translating it yields CATSDLQGGCGESSYEQYF.

The sample holds a few counts of this clonotype. The chain combines TRBV19 with TRBJ1-5; D unclear. Germline V gene lookup returns CDR1 LNHDA and CDR2 SQIVND (reference sequence). The CDR3 loop spans 17 amino acids. With 4 bases removed from V and 4 bases from J, the gap between germline ends came to 20 bases. CDR3 protein: CASSTSTREIANQPQHF. The CDR3 DNA reads as TGTGCCAGTAGTACCTCTACTCGGGAGATCGCGAATCAGCCCCAGCATTTT. Full variable domain (missing parts from reference TRBV19 and TRBJ1-5): DGGITQSPKYLFRKEGQNVTLSCEQNLNHDAMYWYRQDPGQGLRLIYYSQIVNDFQKGDIAEGYSVSREKKESFPLTVTSAQKNPTAFYLCASSTSTREIANQPQHFGDGTRLSIL.

This clonotype was picked up many times. The V and J genes are TRBV4-2 and TRBJ2-1; D is perhaps TRBD1 (6 bases). Per the germline V gene, CDR1 is LGHNA and CDR2 is YNFKEQ. The CDR3 extends over 16 amino acids. Trimming shortened V by 3 bases and J by 7 bases, and 19 bases separated the two germline ends. This CDR3 reads CASSHNDRSFGNEQFF. In DNA, the CDR3 is TGTGCCAGCAGCCATAACGACAGGAGTTTCGGGAATGAGCAGTTCTTC.

In its sample, this clonotype was seen many times. V usage is TRBV12-3 or TRBV12-4 and J usage is TRBJ2-3; D is possibly TRBD2 (6 bases). The CDR3 totals 15 residues. V was cut by 7 bases and J by 5 bases, with 19 bases left in between. The CDR3 region has the DNA TGTGCCAGCACCCGAGCGGGCGGACCGCTAGATACGCAGTATTTT. Protein: CASTRAGGPLDTQYF.

This clonotype occurred many times. The genes are TRBV9 and TRBJ1-2; TRBD1 matches at 9 bases. The CDR3 totals 13 residues. V lost 3 bases, J lost 7 bases, and 4 bases stayed unmatched. Per the germline V gene, CDR1 is SGDLS and CDR2 is YYNGEE. The CDR3, as DNA: TGTGCCAGCAGCGCCGGGACAGGGCTTGGCTACACCTTC. This codes for CASSAGTGLGYTF.

This clonotype showed up many times. As DNA, the CDR3 is TGTGCCAGCAGCTCCCAGCCCGGGACATCCGGTGGGGAGCTGTTTTTT. It translates to CASSSQPGTSGGELFF. V usage is TRBV5-6 and J usage is TRBJ2-2, with D possibly TRBD1 on 6 matching bases. The CDR3 is 16 amino acids. The V and J ends lost 3 bases and 8 bases respectively, with 20 bases between them. Germline values: CDR1 SGHDT, CDR2 YYEEEE.

This clonotype was found many times. This chain uses TRBV29-1 with TRBJ2-5; a weak D match, TRBD2 (7 bases). This CDR3 has 13 residues. V lost 5 bases and J 5 bases, leaving 15 bases between the germline ends. Per the germline V gene, CDR1 is SQVTM and CDR2 is ANQGSEA. CDR3 protein: CSVFRGGRETQYF. The CDR3 DNA is TGCAGCGTTTTTAGGGGGGGCCGGGAGACCCAGTACTTC.

Comment on this clonotype: This could be a read error, since a much larger clone is one nucleotide away. This chain uses TRBV25-1 with TRBJ2-3, with a weak D call TRBD2 (5 bases). CDR3 size: 15 residues. Germline V CDR1 and CDR2: MGHDK, SYGVNS. The CDR3 region has the DNA TGTGTCAGCAGTGAATGGGTGACGGGGTCAGATACGCAGTATTTT. Residues: CVSSEWVTGSDTQYF.

This clonotype was seen ten or more times. The CDR3 DNA is TGTGCCAGTAGTAACAGGTGGAACACTGAAGCTTTCTTT. Translated, it gives CASSNRWNTEAFF. V gene TRBV19 combines with J gene TRBJ1-1; TRBD1 might be the D (5 bases). The CDR3 length is 13 residues. CDR1 and CDR2 from the germline V gene are LNHDA and SQIVND (reference sequence). The V and J ends lost 4 bases and 1 base respectively, with 7 bases between them.

The V call is TRBV5-1, the J call TRBJ2-2; the D gene could be TRBD1 or TRBD2 (5 bases each). V was cut by 4 bases and J by 5 bases, with 15 bases left in between. Germline CDR1 SGHRS, CDR2 YFSETQ. CDR3 length equals 15 residues. CDR3 coding DNA: TGCGCCAGCAGCGAGGGACCATCGGGGACCGGGGAGCTGTTTTTT. This gives the protein CASSEGPSGTGELFF.

This clonotype was seen a few times. This chain connects TRBV20-1 to TRBJ2-2; perhaps TRBD2 as D (6 bases). Trimming left V 6 bases short and J 0 bases short, with 17 bases between. The CDR3 extends over 16 amino acids. Germline-derived CDR1 and CDR2 are DFQATT and SNEGSKA (reference sequence). The CDR3 sequence: CSARKGSGANTGELFF. As DNA, the CDR3 is TGCAGTGCCAGAAAGGGTAGCGGAGCGAACACCGGGGAGCTGTTTTTT.

This clonotype was picked up many times. The chain links TRBV5-1 to TRBJ2-3, with D perhaps TRBD2 (7 bases). CDR3 length: 14 amino acids. Germline V gene data show CDR1 as SGHRS and CDR2 as YFSETQ. Trimming took 7 bases from V and 6 from J, leaving 18 bases between them. CDR3 sequence: CASARGAAKDTQYF. DNA of the CDR3: TGCGCCAGCGCTCGGGGGGCAGCAAAGGATACGCAGTATTTT.

This clonotype was counted many times. The gene calls are TRBV24-1 and TRBJ2-2, with D hard to call. The germline V gene has CDR1 KGHDR and CDR2 SFDVKD. The CDR3 loop spans 15 amino acids. Deletions cut 5 bases from V and 5 bases from J, with 14 bases between. The CDR3 bases are TGTGCCACCAGTGGGTTTCGCGGTGCAACCGGGGAGCTGTTTTTT. Its translation: CATSGFRGATGELFF.

This clonotype was seen ten or more times. This chain uses TRBV11-2 with TRBJ2-7, with TRBD2 matching 9 bases. V lost 0 bases, J lost 4 bases, and 7 bases stayed unmatched. Germline-derived CDR1 and CDR2 are SGHAT and FQNNGV. The CDR3 runs to 16 residues. Here the CDR3 DNA reads TGTGCCAGCAGCTTAGACCCCGGACTAGCGCTTTACGAGCAGTACTTC. Translating it yields CASSLDPGLALYEQYF.

This clonotype has at least ten counts. The chain joins TRBV11-2 to TRBJ2-3; D may be TRBD1 (5 bases). Trimming cost V 5 bases and J 2 bases, with 14 bases left between them. The CDR3 sequence is 15 residues long. CDR1 and CDR2 from the germline V gene are SGHAT and FQNNGV. The CDR3 DNA reads as TGTGCCAGCAGCCAATCTCCGACAGCCACAGATACGCAGTATTTT. This codes for CASSQSPTATDTQYF. Filled out from reference TRBV11-2 and TRBJ2-3, the complete variable domain reads EAGVAQSPRYKIIEKRQSVAFWCNPISGHATLYWYQQILGQGPKLLIQFQNNGVVDDSQLPKDRFSAERLKGVDSTLKIQPAKLEDSAVYLCASSQSPTATDTQYFGPGTRLTVL.

This chain connects TRBV29-1 to TRBJ2-2; TRBD2 might be the D (6 bases). The V gene lost 3 bases and the J gene lost 2 bases, with 10 bases spanning the gap. In germline, CDR1 is SQVTM, CDR2 ANQGSEA. The CDR3 totals 14 residues. CDR3 DNA: TGCAGCGTTGAGGGGAGGACTAACACCGGGGAGCTGTTTTTT. It specifies CSVEGRTNTGELFF.

This clonotype has ten or more counts. The chain is built from TRBV28 and TRBJ1-2; no definite D call. CDR1 is MDHEN and CDR2 is SYDVKM in the germline V gene. This CDR3 spans 10 amino acids. V lost 9 bases and J lost 4, with 6 bases in between. The CDR3 loop is CASRGYGYTF. CDR3 bases: TGTGCCAGTAGAGGCTATGGCTACACCTTC.

This clonotype appeared many times. J is TRBJ2-4 and V is TRBV5-1, with 8 bases matching TRBD1. There are 16 residues in the CDR3. Germline V gene data show CDR1 as SGHRS and CDR2 as YFSETQ. V lost 3 bases to trimming and J lost 0 bases; unmatched junction nucleotides: 5. The CDR3 region is CASSSGTGLAKNIQYF. CDR3 nucleotide sequence: TGCGCCAGCAGCTCTGGGACAGGACTAGCCAAAAACATTCAGTACTTC.